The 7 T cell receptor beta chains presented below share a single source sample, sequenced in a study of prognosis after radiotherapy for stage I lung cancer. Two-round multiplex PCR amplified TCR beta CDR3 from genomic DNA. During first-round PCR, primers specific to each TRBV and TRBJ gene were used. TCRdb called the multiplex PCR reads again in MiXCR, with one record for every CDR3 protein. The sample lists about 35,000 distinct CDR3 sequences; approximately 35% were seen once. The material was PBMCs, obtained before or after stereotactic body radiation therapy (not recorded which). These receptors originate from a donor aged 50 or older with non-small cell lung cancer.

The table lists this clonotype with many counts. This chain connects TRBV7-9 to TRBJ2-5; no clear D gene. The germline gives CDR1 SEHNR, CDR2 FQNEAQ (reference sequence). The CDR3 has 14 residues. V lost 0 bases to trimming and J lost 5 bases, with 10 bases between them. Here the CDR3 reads CASSLAGSTETQYF. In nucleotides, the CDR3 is TGTGCCAGCAGCTTAGCTGGCAGTACGGAGACCCAGTACTTC.

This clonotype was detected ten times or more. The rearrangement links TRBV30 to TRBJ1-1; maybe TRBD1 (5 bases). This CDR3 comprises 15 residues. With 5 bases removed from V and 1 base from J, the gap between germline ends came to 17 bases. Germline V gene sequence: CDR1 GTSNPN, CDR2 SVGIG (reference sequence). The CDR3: CAWVSPPGANTEAFF. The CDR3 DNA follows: TGTGCCTGGGTTTCTCCCCCTGGGGCGAACACTGAAGCTTTCTTT.

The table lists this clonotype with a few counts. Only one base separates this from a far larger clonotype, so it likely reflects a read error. In DNA, the CDR3 is TGTGCCAGCAGTACCCCAGATTCACCCCTCCACTTT. Translation gives CASSTPDSPLHF. The V and J genes are TRBV6-2 or TRBV6-3 and TRBJ1-6; no clear D gene. Germline V CDR1 and CDR2: MNHEY, SVGEGT. The CDR3 consists of 12 residues. V was shortened by 5 bases and J by 8 bases, with 7 bases between the two germline ends.

The CDR3 here is CASSFIRGPLGHEQYF. In DNA, the CDR3 is TGTGCCAGCAGCTTCATCCGGGGGCCCCTCGGGCACGAGCAGTACTTC. This chain connects TRBV7-2 to TRBJ2-7; D possibly matches TRBD1 or TRBD2 (6 bases each). The CDR3 consists of 16 residues. Trimming removed 3 bases at V and 5 bases at J, with 20 bases between. Per germline, CDR1 SGHTA and CDR2 FQGNSA. Drawing the rest from reference TRBV7-2 and TRBJ2-7, the complete variable domain is GAGVSQSPSNKVTEKGKDVELRCDPISGHTALYWYRQSLGQGLEFLIYFQGNSAPDKSGLPSDRFSAERTGGSVSTLTIQRTQQEDSAVYLCASSFIRGPLGHEQYFGPGTRLTVT.

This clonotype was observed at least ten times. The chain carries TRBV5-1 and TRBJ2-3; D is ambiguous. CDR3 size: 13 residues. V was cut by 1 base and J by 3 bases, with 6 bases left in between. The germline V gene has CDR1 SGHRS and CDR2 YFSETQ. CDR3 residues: CASSLSSTDTQYF. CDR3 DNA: TGCGCCAGCAGCTTGTCGTCTACAGATACGCAGTATTTT.

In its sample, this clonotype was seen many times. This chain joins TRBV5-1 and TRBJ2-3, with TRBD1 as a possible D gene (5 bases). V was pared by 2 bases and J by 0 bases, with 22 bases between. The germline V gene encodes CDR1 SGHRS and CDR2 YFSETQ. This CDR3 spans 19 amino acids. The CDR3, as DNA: TGCGCCAGCAGCTTTGTCGGACAAGACTGGATATCTAGCACAGATACGCAGTATTTT. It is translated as CASSFVGQDWISSTDTQYF.

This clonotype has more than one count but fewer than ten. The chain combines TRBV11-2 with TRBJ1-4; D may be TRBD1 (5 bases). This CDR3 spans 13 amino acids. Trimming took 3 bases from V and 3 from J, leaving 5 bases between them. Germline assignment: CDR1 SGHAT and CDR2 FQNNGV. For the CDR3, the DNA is TGTGCCAGCAGCTTGACAGCTAATGAAAAACTGTTTTTT. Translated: CASSLTANEKLFF.